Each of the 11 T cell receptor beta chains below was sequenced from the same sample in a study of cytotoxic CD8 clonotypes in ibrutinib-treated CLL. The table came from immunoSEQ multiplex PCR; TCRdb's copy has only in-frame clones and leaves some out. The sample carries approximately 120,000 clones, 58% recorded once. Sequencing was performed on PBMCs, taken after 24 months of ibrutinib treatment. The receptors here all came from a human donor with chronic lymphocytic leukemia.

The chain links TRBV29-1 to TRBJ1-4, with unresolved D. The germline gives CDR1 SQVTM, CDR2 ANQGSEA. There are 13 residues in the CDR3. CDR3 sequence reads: CSYQGLANEKLFF. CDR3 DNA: TGCAGTTATCAAGGGTTGGCTAATGAAAAACTGTTTTTT.

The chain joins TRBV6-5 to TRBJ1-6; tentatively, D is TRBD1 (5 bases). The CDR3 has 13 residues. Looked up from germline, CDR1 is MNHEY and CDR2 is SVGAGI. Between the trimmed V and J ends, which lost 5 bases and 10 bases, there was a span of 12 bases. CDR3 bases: TGTGCCAGCAGTCCGCGGTGGGACTCACCCCTCCACTTT. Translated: CASSPRWDSPLHF.

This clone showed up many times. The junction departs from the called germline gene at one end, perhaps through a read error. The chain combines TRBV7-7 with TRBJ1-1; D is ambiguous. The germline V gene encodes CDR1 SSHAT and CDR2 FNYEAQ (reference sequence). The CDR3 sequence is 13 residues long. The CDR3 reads CASSLTLNTEAFF. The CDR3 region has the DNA TGTGCTAGCAGCTTAACCCTGAACACTGAAGCTTTCTTT. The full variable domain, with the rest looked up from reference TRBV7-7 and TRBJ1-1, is GAGVSQSPRYKVTKRGQDVTLRCDPISSHATLYWYQQALGQGPEFLTYFNYEAQPDKSGLPSDRFSAERPEGSISTLTIQRTEQRDSAMYRCASSLTLNTEAFFGQGTRLTVV.

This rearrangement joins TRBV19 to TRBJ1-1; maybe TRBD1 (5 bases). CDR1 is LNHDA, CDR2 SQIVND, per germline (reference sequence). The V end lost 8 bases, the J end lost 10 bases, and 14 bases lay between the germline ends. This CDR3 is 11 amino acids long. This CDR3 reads CASHGGYGAFF. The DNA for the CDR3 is TGTGCCAGTCATGGGGGGTACGGAGCTTTCTTT.

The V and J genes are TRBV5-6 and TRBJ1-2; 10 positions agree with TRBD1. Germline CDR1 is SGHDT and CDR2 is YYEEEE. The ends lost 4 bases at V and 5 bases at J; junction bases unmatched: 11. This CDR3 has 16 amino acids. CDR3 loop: CASSLGTGASWYGYTF. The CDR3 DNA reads TGTGCCAGCAGCCTTGGGACAGGGGCGTCGTGGTATGGCTACACCTTC.

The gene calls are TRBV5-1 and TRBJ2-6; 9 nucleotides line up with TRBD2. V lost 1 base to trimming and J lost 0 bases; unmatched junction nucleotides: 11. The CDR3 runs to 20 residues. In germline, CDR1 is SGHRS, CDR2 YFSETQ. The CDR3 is CASSLTPGVAGVSGANVLTF. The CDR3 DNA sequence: TGCGCCAGCAGCTTGACGCCCGGAGTAGCGGGGGTCTCTGGGGCCAACGTCCTGACTTTC.

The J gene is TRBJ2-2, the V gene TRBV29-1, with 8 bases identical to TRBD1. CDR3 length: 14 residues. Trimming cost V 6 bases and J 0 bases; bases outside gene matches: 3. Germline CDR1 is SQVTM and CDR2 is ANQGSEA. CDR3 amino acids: CSVSQGANTGELFF. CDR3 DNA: TGCAGCGTATCACAGGGGGCGAACACCGGGGAGCTGTTTTTT.

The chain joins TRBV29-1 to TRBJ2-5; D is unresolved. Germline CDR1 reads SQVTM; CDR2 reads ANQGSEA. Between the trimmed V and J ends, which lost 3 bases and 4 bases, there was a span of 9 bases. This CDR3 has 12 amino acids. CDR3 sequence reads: CSVDGRPETQYF. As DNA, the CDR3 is TGCAGCGTTGACGGCCGCCCAGAGACCCAGTACTTC.

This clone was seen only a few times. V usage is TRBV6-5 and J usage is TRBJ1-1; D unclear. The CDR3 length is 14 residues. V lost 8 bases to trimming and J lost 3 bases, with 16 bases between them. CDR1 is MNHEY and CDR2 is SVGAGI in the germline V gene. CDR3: CASRGVSVDTEAFF. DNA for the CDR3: TGTGCCAGCCGGGGTGTCAGCGTTGACACTGAAGCTTTCTTT.

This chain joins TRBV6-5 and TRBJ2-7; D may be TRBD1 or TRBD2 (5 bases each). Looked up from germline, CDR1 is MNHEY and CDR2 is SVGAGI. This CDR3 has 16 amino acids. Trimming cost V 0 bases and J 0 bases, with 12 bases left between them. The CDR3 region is CASSYSSSGSSYEQYF. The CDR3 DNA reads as TGTGCCAGCAGTTACTCGAGTTCAGGGAGCTCCTACGAGCAGTACTTC.

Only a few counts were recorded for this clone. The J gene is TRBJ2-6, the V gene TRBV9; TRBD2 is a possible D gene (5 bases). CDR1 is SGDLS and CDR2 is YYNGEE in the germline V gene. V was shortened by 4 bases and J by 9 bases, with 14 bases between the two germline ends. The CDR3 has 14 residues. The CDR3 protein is CASSRGRVGNVLTF. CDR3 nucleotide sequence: TGTGCCAGCAGCCGGGGAAGAGTTGGCAACGTCCTGACTTTC.